The rows below give T cell receptor beta chains drawn from one sample of a study of blood T cell repertoires in COVID-19. Sequencing was performed with immunoSEQ multiplex PCR; in TCRdb, only in-frame clones are kept and a portion is missing. The sample yields roughly 380,000 clones, about 87% seen once. The sample comprised PBMCs or T cells enriched from blood (not recorded which). The receptors here all came from a man aged 25-40 years who had recovered from COVID-19. Both conserved end residues are part of each CDR3.

v_call cdr3_length cdr3_aa
TRBV3-1/TRBV3-2 15 CASSQDMGPRGEQYF
TRBV5-1 15 CASSPLGQGGTEAFF
TRBV4-3 16 CASSQEGTGIKNIQYF
TRBV2 14 CASTRARGANVLTF
TRBV7-7 17 CASSLGLSAVNTGELFF
TRBV30 14 CAWSTLGQGAEAFF
TRBV3-1/TRBV3-2 14 CASSQGGDNSRFFF
TRBV10-3 15 CAISITSAPYNEQFF
TRBV19 14 CASLPDPQGGGYTF
TRBV12-3/TRBV12-4 13 CASIKTDSYGYTF
TRBV2 14 CASSVSMRTDTQYF
TRBV30 13 CAWSEAVRGEQFF
TRBV3-1/TRBV3-2 16 CASSQDILVAPDTQYF
TRBV3-1/TRBV3-2 14 CASSQGQGGNTIYF
TRBV6-5 14 CASSSSGNFYEQYF
TRBV6-5 13 CASSSTAGYGYTF
TRBV27 15 CASSGQGLLRPPLHF
TRBV9 10 CASGGNTIYF
TRBV21-1 18 CASSKADRGRGLNTEAFF
TRBV7-7 14 CASSPGQGLEKLFF
TRBV7-6 15 CASSLPGGMNTEAFF
TRBV7-9 15 CASSLGAGSPGTQYF
TRBV6-5 13 CASSYLRTDTQYF
TRBV21-1 13 CASDTATPNIQYF
TRBV7-3 13 CASSPSRGFEQFF
TRBV5-4 15 CASSSMTGLNTEAFF
TRBV6-2/TRBV6-3 15 CASSYPRQGNQPQHF
TRBV7-2 15 CASSPSTGGSLFAFF
TRBV3-1/TRBV3-2 14 CASSQDSYVSGYTF
TRBV19 13 CASSTLGADEQYF
TRBV5-1 13 CASSFTAGGPQYF
TRBV4-1 16 CASSQEVPPGTYEQYF
TRBV9 16 CASSARQGWDRNGYTF
TRBV25-1 14 CASSGAVHTDTQYF
TRBV5-1 15 CASSLVPGQPYEQYF
TRBV4-1 17 CASSPGVAGGNTGELFF
TRBV29-1 12 CSVGTGEQPQHF
TRBV11-2 16 CASSLVFGQGWGEQYF
TRBV28 13 CASSRGGNYGYTF
TRBV19 11 CASMGGKKLFF
TRBV20-1 11 CSAPRGNTIYF
TRBV27 14 CASTPGQGRQPQHF
TRBV29-1 14 CSVAASRFYNEQFF
TRBV9 13 CASSVSSNQPQHF
TRBV7-2 14 CASSLAGGRRTLHF
TRBV29-1 13 CSVEVDSPYEQYF
TRBV30 12 CAWSVRDYGYTF
TRBV30 12 CAWNWHNYGYTF
TRBV12-3/TRBV12-4 13 CASSFAGDTEAFF
TRBV6-2/TRBV6-3 19 CASSFNTRQGFSGANVLTF
TRBV9 13 CASSISDNYEQYF
TRBV4-1 15 CASSQGQGPGTEAFF